The 27 T cell receptor beta chains below were found in one sample sequenced in a study of OX40 agonist ivuxolimab in advanced cancers. Data came from immunoSEQ multiplex PCR; TCRdb stores just in-frame clones and leaves some out. Of tens of thousands of clones in the sample, roughly four fifths were seen once. The sequencing here drew on CD4+ or CD8+ T cells sorted from blood, taken in a trial of the OX40 agonist ivuxolimab. These receptor sequences come from an adult with an advanced solid tumor such as melanoma, head and neck, liver or kidney cancer.

The chain joins TRBV7-9 to TRBJ2-3; D might be TRBD1 (5 bases). The CDR3 totals 14 residues. The germline V gene has CDR1 SEHNR and CDR2 FQNEAQ (reference sequence). Trimming shortened V by 5 bases and J by 0 bases, and 9 bases separated the two germline ends. Here the CDR3 DNA reads TGTGCCAGCAGCATCAGGGTGAGCACAGATACGCAGTATTTT. This encodes CASSIRVSTDTQYF.

The chain combines TRBV19 with TRBJ1-5; D unresolved. Trimming removed 8 bases from V and 1 base from J, with 15 bases in between. The CDR3 length is 15 residues. The germline V gene has CDR1 LNHDA and CDR2 SQIVND (reference sequence). The CDR3 nucleotides read TGTGCCAGTGCACTAGTCAGTCCGAGCAATCAGCCCCAGCATTTT. Amino acids: CASALVSPSNQPQHF.

The V gene is TRBV6-5, the J gene TRBJ2-7, with D hard to call. CDR3 size: 13 residues. Trimming shortened V by 0 bases and J by 3 bases, and 6 bases separated the two germline ends. Looked up from germline, CDR1 is MNHEY and CDR2 is SVGAGI. The CDR3 bases are TGTGCCAGCAGTTACTCCGGCAACTACGAGCAGTACTTC. Residues: CASSYSGNYEQYF.

The rearrangement uses TRBV10-3 and TRBJ2-1, with D unresolved. The CDR3 loop spans 12 amino acids. Germline values: CDR1 ENHRY, CDR2 SYGVKD. V lost 4 bases and J lost 6, with 7 bases in between. CDR3 DNA: TGTGCCATCAGTGCGACGGCCAATGAGCAGTTCTTC. As protein: CAISATANEQFF.

This clone was seen a handful of times. CDR3 bases: TGTGCCAGCAGCCCTGGGACAGGGAAAATGAACACTGAAGCTTTCTTT. As protein: CASSPGTGKMNTEAFF. The V gene is TRBV14, the J gene TRBJ1-1; the match to TRBD1 covers 9 bases. Germline V CDR1 and CDR2: SGHDN, FVKESK. CDR3 length equals 16 residues. The V segment lost 4 bases and the J segment 0 bases; nucleotides outside the gene matches: 6.

The V gene is TRBV5-1, the J gene TRBJ2-1; 12 bases are shared with TRBD2. J was trimmed by 6 bases and V by 6 bases; bases with no gene match: 7. CDR3 size: 15 residues. Germline V gene sequence: CDR1 SGHRS, CDR2 YFSETQ. In nucleotides, the CDR3 is TGCGCCAGCACCGAGCTAGCGGGAGGGACCAATGAGCAGTTCTTC. Its protein product is CASTELAGGTNEQFF. Together with reference TRBV5-1 and TRBJ2-1, the CDR3 gives the full variable domain: KAGVTQTPRYLIKTRGQQVTLSCSPISGHRSVSWYQQTPGQGLQFLFEYFSETQRNKGNFPGRFSGRQFSNSRSEMNVSTLELGDSALYLCASTELAGGTNEQFFGPGTRLTVL.

The rearrangement links TRBV4-3 to TRBJ2-5; D may match TRBD1 or TRBD2 (6 bases each). Trimming took 3 bases from V and 5 from J, leaving 10 bases between them. Germline V gene data show CDR1 as LGHNA and CDR2 as YSLEER. The CDR3 loop spans 13 amino acids. The CDR3 region has the DNA TGCGCCAGCAGCCATGGGGGGCAGGAGACCCAGTACTTC. Protein product: CASSHGGQETQYF.

This sequence joins TRBV19 and TRBJ1-5; possible D gene TRBD1, 5 bases. Germline CDR1 is LNHDA and CDR2 is SQIVND (reference sequence). V lost 3 bases, J lost 2 bases, and 11 bases lay in between. The CDR3 consists of 15 residues. Here the CDR3 DNA reads TGTGCCAGTAGTATGGATAGGGGAGGCAATCAGCCCCAGCATTTT. It codes for CASSMDRGGNQPQHF.

The V call is TRBV2, the J call TRBJ2-3, with a possible D match to TRBD1 (6 bases). V lost 5 bases to trimming and J lost 6 bases, with 18 bases between them. The germline V gene encodes CDR1 SNHLY and CDR2 FYNNEI. CDR3 length: 15 amino acids. CDR3: CASSRPGTFPDTQYF. CDR3 nucleotide sequence: TGTGCCAGCAGTCGTCCCGGGACATTCCCCGATACGCAGTATTTT.

This chain links TRBV7-9 with TRBJ2-5; D may be TRBD1 or TRBD2 (5 bases each). The ends were cut back, 3 bases at V and 2 bases at J, with 13 bases in the middle. This CDR3 spans 15 amino acids. Germline lookup yields CDR1 SEHNR and CDR2 FQNEAQ (reference sequence). DNA of the CDR3: TGTGCCAGCAGCTTCTACATAGGGGAGCAAGAGACCCAGTACTTC. Its translation: CASSFYIGEQETQYF.

The V call is TRBV6-4, the J call TRBJ2-3, with a tentative D call TRBD1 (5 bases). The V end lost 4 bases, the J end lost 3 bases, and 8 bases lay between the germline ends. Germline V CDR1 and CDR2: MRHNA, SNTAGT. The CDR3 is 13 amino acids. CDR3 amino acids: CASSGQKTDTQYF. CDR3 DNA sequence: TGTGCCAGCAGTGGACAGAAAACAGATACGCAGTATTTT.

This sequence joins TRBV28 and TRBJ1-1, with 9 positions matching TRBD1. V lost 5 bases to trimming and J lost 6 bases; unmatched junction nucleotides: 7. The CDR3 runs to 14 residues. Germline V gene data show CDR1 as MDHEN and CDR2 as SYDVKM. CDR3 sequence: CASSPTGGAAEAFF. CDR3 in DNA: TGTGCCAGCAGTCCCACAGGGGGCGCCGCTGAAGCTTTCTTT.

This clone is medium-sized. The gene calls are TRBV19 and TRBJ1-1; 7 nucleotides match TRBD1. Per germline, CDR1 LNHDA and CDR2 SQIVND (reference sequence). V lost 6 bases to trimming and J lost 1 base; unmatched junction nucleotides: 8. This CDR3 has 15 residues. This chain's CDR3 is CASRIGDRPNTEAFF. In DNA form, the CDR3 reads TGTGCCAGTAGAATTGGGGACAGACCGAACACTGAAGCTTTCTTT.

CDR3 coding DNA: TGTGCCAGCAGTTTAAGGGGACCAGGGGGCCCTAATGAAAAACTGTTTTTT. It codes for CASSLRGPGGPNEKLFF. The chain recombines TRBV28 with TRBJ1-4; 8 bases are a match to TRBD1. CDR1 is MDHEN and CDR2 is SYDVKM in the germline V gene. CDR3 length: 17 residues. The ends lost 2 bases at V and 3 bases at J; junction bases unmatched: 8.

This clone was seen a handful of times. The chain joins TRBV7-9 to TRBJ1-2; maybe TRBD1 (5 bases). Germline lookup yields CDR1 SEHNR and CDR2 FQNEAQ (reference sequence). The CDR3 length is 16 residues. V lost 2 bases and J 2 bases, leaving 15 bases between the germline ends. The CDR3 is CASSLSYSEGNYGYTF. CDR3 nucleotide sequence: TGTGCCAGCAGCTTAAGTTATTCGGAGGGGAACTATGGCTACACCTTC.

The chain joins TRBV11-2 to TRBJ1-2, with TRBD1 as a possible D gene (6 bases). Germline V gene data show CDR1 as SGHAT and CDR2 as FQNNGV. V lost 1 base and J lost 0, with 18 bases in between. CDR3 length: 18 amino acids. The DNA of the CDR3 is TGTGCCAGCAGCTTAGCTCTTTCAGGGGCGTCGTCTAACTATGGCTACACCTTC. Protein product: CASSLALSGASSNYGYTF. Drawing the rest from reference TRBV11-2 and TRBJ1-2, the complete variable domain is EAGVAQSPRYKIIEKRQSVAFWCNPISGHATLYWYQQILGQGPKLLIQFQNNGVVDDSQLPKDRFSAERLKGVDSTLKIQPAKLEDSAVYLCASSLALSGASSNYGYTFGSGTRLTVV.

This clone came up a few times. This chain connects TRBV30 to TRBJ2-3; D is possibly TRBD1 or TRBD2 (5 bases each). Germline V gene lookup returns CDR1 GTSNPN and CDR2 SVGIG (reference sequence). CDR3 size: 13 residues. V lost 6 bases, J lost 0 bases, and 10 bases lay in between. CDR3 protein: CACRGLSTDTQYF. The DNA of the CDR3 is TGTGCCTGCCGGGGCCTAAGCACAGATACGCAGTATTTT.

This rearrangement joins TRBV28 to TRBJ2-7; 8 bases fit TRBD1. Trimming removed 4 bases from V and 2 bases from J; junction bases left unmatched: 10. Per germline, CDR1 MDHEN and CDR2 SYDVKM. This CDR3 contains 16 residues. The CDR3 here is CASSSSGGRLTYEQYV. CDR3 bases: TGTGCCAGCAGTTCCTCAGGGGGCCGCCTGACCTACGAGCAGTACGTC.

This clone has just a few counts. The gene calls are TRBV7-9 and TRBJ2-7; D is possibly TRBD1 or TRBD2 (5 bases each). Looked up from germline, CDR1 is SEHNR and CDR2 is FQNEAQ (reference sequence). The CDR3 covers 14 residues. Trimming stripped 2 bases from V and 0 bases from J, with 8 bases between. The CDR3 region is CASSLSGTSYEQYF. CDR3 in DNA: TGTGCCAGCAGCTTATCTGGGACCTCCTACGAGCAGTACTTC.

V is TRBV10-3 and J is TRBJ2-2; D is unresolved. There are 14 residues in the CDR3. Germline loops: CDR1 ENHRY, CDR2 SYGVKD. Trimming pared 0 bases from V and 6 bases from J, leaving 8 bases between. The CDR3 nucleotides are TGTGCCATCAGTGAGTCTGAGTGGGCCGGGGAGCTGTTTTTT. This translates into CAISESEWAGELFF.

The rearrangement joins TRBV2 to TRBJ2-5; perhaps TRBD2 as D (6 bases). The J call may be incorrect, as the DNA end agrees better with TRBJ2-7. Per germline, CDR1 SNHLY and CDR2 FYNNEI. This CDR3 region has 13 residues. The DNA for the CDR3 is TGTGCCAGCCTCCTAGCGCAATCCTACGAGCAGTACTTC. Amino acids: CASLLAQSYEQYF.

This clone appeared a few times. This chain connects TRBV4-1 to TRBJ1-2; D is undetermined. The V end was cut by 1 base, the J end by 0 bases, with 3 bases between. There are 13 residues in the CDR3. From germline, CDR1 is MGHRA and CDR2 YSYEKL. CDR3 amino acids: CASSQGTNYGYTF. The DNA for the CDR3 is TGCGCCAGCAGCCAAGGTACTAACTATGGCTACACCTTC.

This clone was seen just once. This sequence joins TRBV7-9 and TRBJ1-5; D is undetermined. CDR1 SEHNR and CDR2 FQNEAQ come from the germline V gene (reference sequence). This CDR3 region has 13 residues. V was clipped by 7 bases and J by 9 bases, with 16 bases between them. CDR3 DNA sequence: TGTGCCAGCACGTTAGGCGACGTGGGGCCCCAGCATTTT. Translating gives CASTLGDVGPQHF.

The rearrangement links TRBV25-1 to TRBJ2-1, with TRBD1 as a possible D gene (5 bases). This CDR3 is 16 amino acids long. In germline, CDR1 is MGHDK, CDR2 SYGVNS. V was trimmed by 6 bases and J by 3 bases, leaving 18 bases between them. The CDR3 DNA sequence: TGTGCCAGCAGGCCCCGCCCCAAGGGGATCTACAATGAGCAGTTCTTC. It is translated as CASRPRPKGIYNEQFF.

This sequence joins TRBV19 and TRBJ1-2, with a weak D call TRBD1 (5 bases). Germline CDR1 LNHDA, CDR2 SQIVND (reference sequence). The CDR3 spans 14 residues. Trimming shortened V by 5 bases and J by 1 base, and 11 bases separated the two germline ends. As DNA, the CDR3 is TGTGCCAGTAGTCGCGACAGCCATAACTATGGCTACACCTTC. This codes for CASSRDSHNYGYTF.

V usage is TRBV5-1 and J usage is TRBJ1-4; 7 bases fit TRBD1. The CDR3 totals 14 residues. Losses at the gene ends were 4 bases for V and 3 bases for J; bases not matched to a gene: 3. Germline CDR1 and CDR2: SGHRS and YFSETQ. CDR3 in amino acids: CASSSTGANEKLFF. The CDR3 DNA sequence: TGCGCCAGCAGCAGCACAGGGGCTAATGAAAAACTGTTTTTT.

The chain carries TRBV6-5 and TRBJ2-2, with 7 bases aligning to TRBD2. The CDR3 has 14 amino acids. Germline V gives CDR1 MNHEY, CDR2 SVGAGI. Losses at the gene ends were 6 bases for V and 4 bases for J; bases not matched to a gene: 5. In nucleotides, the CDR3 is TGTGCCAGCAGAAGGACGGGGGGCACCGGGGAGCTGTTTTTT. Its protein product is CASRRTGGTGELFF.